This T cell receptor beta chain was captured by sequencing in a study of cytomegalovirus exposure and HLA in healthy donors. The PCR ran on 60 Vbeta and 13 Jbeta primers. The protocol was immunoSEQ multiplex PCR, while the TCRdb copy is restricted to in-frame clones and leaves out a portion. The table shows roughly 56,000 clones, with about 89% occurring only once. Of note for this clone: The antigen remains undetermined.

This cohort consisted of healthy bone marrow donors. This CDR3 region has 13 residues. Per germline, CDR1 MDHEN and CDR2 SYDVKM. V gave up 7 bases and J gave up 5 bases, with 15 bases separating them. Study findings and constraints: According to the study, approximately 150 TCR beta chains were cytomegalovirus-associated.

The clonotype originates from a man between 18 and 29 years old in good health and CMV-seronegative. The rearrangement links TRBV28 to TRBJ2-7; D is possibly TRBD2 (7 bases). The sample taken for sequencing was PBMCs. CDR3: CASTPKGGNEQYF. In DNA, the CDR3 is TGTGCCAGCACCCCGAAGGGGGGGAACGAGCAGTACTTC.